The T cell receptor beta chain described here comes from a study of T cell repertoires in cytomegalovirus infection. Study context: Public TCR beta signatures marked donors with CMV infection and the matching HLA. Study-wide findings and caveats: Using cumulative public TCR beta family frequency, the authors identified those who carried CMV together with the relevant HLA. CMV-specific TCR beta clonotypes restricted by HLA-C were the ones dominating the ex vivo response.

In TCRdb, the reads were re-called with MiXCR into one record per CDR3 protein. The profile shows 510,000 or so distinct CDR3 sequences, about 26% of them singletons. This CDR3 is 15 amino acids long. Germline lookup yields CDR1 LNHDA and CDR2 SQIVND (reference sequence). V was cut by 7 bases and J by 1 base, with 16 bases left in between. In its sample, this clonotype was seen a few times. Its antigen is not identified. The chain employs TRBV19 and TRBJ1-1; D not certain. Sequences were obtained from PBMCs. The TCR sequence derives from a human donor in good health (CMV status not recorded). Some clones in this sample may be carry-over from other donors' samples. CDR3 bases: TGTGCCAGTACTCACCCCAAAGGGCAGAACACTGAAGCTTTCTTT. Translation: CASTHPKGQNTEAFF.